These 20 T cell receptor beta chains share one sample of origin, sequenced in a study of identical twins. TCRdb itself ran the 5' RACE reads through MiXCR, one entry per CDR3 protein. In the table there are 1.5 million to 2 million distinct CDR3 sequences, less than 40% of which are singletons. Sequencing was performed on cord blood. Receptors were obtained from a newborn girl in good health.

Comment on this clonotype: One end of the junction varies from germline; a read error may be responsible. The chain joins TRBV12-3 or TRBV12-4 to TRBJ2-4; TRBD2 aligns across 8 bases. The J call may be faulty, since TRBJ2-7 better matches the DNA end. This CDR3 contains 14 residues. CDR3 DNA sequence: TGTGCCGGCAGTCAAACCGGGACTAGAAACGAGCAGTACTTC. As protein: CAGSQTGTRNEQYF.

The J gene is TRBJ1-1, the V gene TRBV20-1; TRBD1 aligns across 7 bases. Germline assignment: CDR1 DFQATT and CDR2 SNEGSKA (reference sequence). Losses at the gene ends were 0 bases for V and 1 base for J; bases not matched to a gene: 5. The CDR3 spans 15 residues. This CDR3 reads CSARDWTGPNTEAFF. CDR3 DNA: TGCAGTGCTAGAGATTGGACAGGCCCGAACACTGAAGCTTTCTTT.

CDR3 DNA sequence: TGTGCCATCGGACACCCCACAGATACGCAGTATTTT. Translation gives CAIGHPTDTQYF. The rearrangement links TRBV10-3 to TRBJ2-3; possible D gene TRBD1, 5 bases. The CDR3 runs to 12 residues. Germline lookup yields CDR1 ENHRY and CDR2 SYGVKD. The V end was cut by 8 bases, the J end by 2 bases, with 8 bases between.

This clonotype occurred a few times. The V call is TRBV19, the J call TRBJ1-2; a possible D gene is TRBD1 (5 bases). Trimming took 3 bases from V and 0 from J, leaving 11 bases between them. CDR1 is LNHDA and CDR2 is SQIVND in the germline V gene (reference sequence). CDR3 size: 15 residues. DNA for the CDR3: TGTGCCAGTAGTATCGGGACGGAGGCTAACTATGGCTACACCTTC. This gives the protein CASSIGTEANYGYTF.

The DNA of the CDR3 is TGTGCTAGTGGGCACCCGAACCCCTACGAGCAGTACTTC. Encoded protein: CASGHPNPYEQYF. The chain carries TRBV12-5 and TRBJ2-7; no firm D call. The CDR3 totals 13 residues. Germline CDR1 and CDR2: LGHNT and FRNRAP. V was clipped by 6 bases and J by 2 bases, with 11 bases between them.

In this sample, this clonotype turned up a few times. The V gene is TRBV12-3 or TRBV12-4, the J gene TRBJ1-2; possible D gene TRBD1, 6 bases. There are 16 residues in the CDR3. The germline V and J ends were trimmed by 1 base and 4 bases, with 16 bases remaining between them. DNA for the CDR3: TGTGCCAGCAGTTTAGGATGGGGGGCGCAGAGCTATGGCTACACCTTC. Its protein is CASSLGWGAQSYGYTF.

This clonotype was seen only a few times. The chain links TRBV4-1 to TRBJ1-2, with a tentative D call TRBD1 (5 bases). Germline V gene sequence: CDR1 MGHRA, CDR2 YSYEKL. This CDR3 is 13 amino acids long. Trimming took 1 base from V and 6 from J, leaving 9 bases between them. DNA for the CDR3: TGCGCCAGCAGCCAAGGGGGGTGGGATGGCTACACCTTC. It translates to CASSQGGWDGYTF.

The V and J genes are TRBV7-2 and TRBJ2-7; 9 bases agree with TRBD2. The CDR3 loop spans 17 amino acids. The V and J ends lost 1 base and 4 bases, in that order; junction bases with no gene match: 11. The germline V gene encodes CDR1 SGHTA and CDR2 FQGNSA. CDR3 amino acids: CASSLVSVASGTYEQYF. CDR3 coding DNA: TGTGCCAGCAGCTTAGTTTCGGTCGCTAGCGGGACTTACGAGCAGTACTTC. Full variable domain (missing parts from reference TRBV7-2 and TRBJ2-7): GAGVSQSPSNKVTEKGKDVELRCDPISGHTALYWYRQSLGQGLEFLIYFQGNSAPDKSGLPSDRFSAERTGGSVSTLTIQRTQQEDSAVYLCASSLVSVASGTYEQYFGPGTRLTVT.

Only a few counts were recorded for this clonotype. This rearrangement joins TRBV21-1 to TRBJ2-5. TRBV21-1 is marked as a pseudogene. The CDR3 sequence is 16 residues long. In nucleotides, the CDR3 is TGTGCCAGCAGCAAAGATGGGTCCAGGGTACAGGAGACCCAGTACTTC. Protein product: CASSKDGSRVQETQYF.

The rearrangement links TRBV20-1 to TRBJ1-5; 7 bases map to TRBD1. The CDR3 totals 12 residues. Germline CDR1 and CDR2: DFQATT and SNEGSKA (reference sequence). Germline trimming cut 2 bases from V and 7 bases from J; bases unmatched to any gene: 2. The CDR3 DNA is TGCAGTGCTAGATCGACAGGGCAGCCCCAGCATTTT. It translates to CSARSTGQPQHF.

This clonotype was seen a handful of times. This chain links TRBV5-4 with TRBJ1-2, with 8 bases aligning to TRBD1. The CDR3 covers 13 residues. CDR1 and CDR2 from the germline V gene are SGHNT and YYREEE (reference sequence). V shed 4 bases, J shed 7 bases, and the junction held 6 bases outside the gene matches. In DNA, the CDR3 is TGTGCCAGCAGCGTCCAGGGGGCGTTTGGCTACACCTTC. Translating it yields CASSVQGAFGYTF.

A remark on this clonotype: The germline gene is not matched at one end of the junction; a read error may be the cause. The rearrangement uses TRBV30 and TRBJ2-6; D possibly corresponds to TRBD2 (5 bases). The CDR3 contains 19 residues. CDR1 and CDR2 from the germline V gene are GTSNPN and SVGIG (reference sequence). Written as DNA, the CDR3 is TGTGCCCGGAGTGTACTTGAGGGTAAATTACTCTCTGGGGCCAACGTCCTGACTTTC. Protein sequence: CARSVLEGKLLSGANVLTF.

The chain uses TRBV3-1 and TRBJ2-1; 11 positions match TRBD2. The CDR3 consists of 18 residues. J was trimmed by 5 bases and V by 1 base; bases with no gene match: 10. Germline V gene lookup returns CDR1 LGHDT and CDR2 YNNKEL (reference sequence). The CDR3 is CASSQVAKLAGVDNEQFF. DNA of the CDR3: TGTGCCAGCAGCCAAGTGGCAAAACTAGCGGGGGTTGACAATGAGCAGTTCTTC.

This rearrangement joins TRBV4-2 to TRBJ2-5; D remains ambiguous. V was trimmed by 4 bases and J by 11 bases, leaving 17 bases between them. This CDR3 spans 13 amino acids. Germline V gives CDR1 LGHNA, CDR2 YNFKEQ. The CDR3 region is CASSPALRNEQYF. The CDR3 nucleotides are TGTGCCAGCAGCCCGGCGCTTAGGAATGAGCAGTACTTC.

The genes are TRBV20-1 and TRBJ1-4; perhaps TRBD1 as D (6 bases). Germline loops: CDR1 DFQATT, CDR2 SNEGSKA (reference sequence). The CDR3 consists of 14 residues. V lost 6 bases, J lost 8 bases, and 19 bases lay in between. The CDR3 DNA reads TGCAGTGCCTATCCCTTGGGGGGCAGGGAAAAACTGTTTTTT. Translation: CSAYPLGGREKLFF.

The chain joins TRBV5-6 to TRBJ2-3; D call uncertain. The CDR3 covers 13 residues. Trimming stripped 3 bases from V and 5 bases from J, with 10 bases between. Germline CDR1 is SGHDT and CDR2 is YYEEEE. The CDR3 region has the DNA TGTGCCAGCAGCTCCCCGTGGGGAGATACGCAGTATTTT. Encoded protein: CASSSPWGDTQYF.

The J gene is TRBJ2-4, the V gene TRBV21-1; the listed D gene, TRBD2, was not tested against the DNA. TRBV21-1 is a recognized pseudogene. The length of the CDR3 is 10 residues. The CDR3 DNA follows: TGTGCCAGCAAGGGACGGGAGGAGTACTTC. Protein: CASKGREEYF.

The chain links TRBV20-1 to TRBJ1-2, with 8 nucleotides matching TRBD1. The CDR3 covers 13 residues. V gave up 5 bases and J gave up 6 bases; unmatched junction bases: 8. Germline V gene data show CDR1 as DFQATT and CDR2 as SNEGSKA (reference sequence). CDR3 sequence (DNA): TGCAGTGCTGGGAGACAGGGGTTTAATGGCTACACCTTC. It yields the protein CSAGRQGFNGYTF.

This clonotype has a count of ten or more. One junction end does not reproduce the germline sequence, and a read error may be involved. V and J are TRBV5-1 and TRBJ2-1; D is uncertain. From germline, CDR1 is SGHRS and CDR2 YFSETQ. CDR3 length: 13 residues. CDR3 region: CASSLGPYNEQFF. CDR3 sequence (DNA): TGTGCCAGCAGCCTCGGACCCTACAATGAGCAGTTCTTC.

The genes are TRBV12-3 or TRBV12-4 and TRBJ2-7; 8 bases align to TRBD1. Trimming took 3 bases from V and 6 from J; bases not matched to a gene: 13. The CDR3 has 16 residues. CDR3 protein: CASSFIPGQGLGEQYF. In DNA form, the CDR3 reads TGTGCCAGCAGTTTTATCCCAGGACAGGGCCTAGGCGAGCAGTACTTC.